This T cell receptor beta chain was observed in a study of T-cell memory formation after mild COVID-19. Amplification by 5'RACE using constant-segment primers produced TCR alpha and TCR beta cDNA libraries that carried sample barcodes and UMIs. One entry per CDR3 protein results from TCRdb running MiXCR on the 5' RACE reads. The sample includes more than 350,000 distinct CDR3 sequences, 21% of them seen just once. The germline V gene encodes CDR1 MNHEY and CDR2 SVGAGI. The CDR3 is made up of 16 amino acids. V gave up 6 bases and J gave up 8 bases, with 25 bases separating them. This clonotype was found a few times. No antigen is known for it. Study-level points and caveats: Of the contracting clones, CD4+ ones lay mainly in CM and EM, and CD8+ ones in EMRA. Later expanders leaned CD4+, whereas day 15 to 85 contracting clones were balanced CD4/CD8. Pre-infection memory already had some responding clones, implying cross-reactive memory joined.

The TCR originated in an adult woman who had mild COVID-19 (a few samples of this study predate the infection). Cell type and time point are not known. The rearrangement uses TRBV6-5 and TRBJ1-2; no clear D gene. Sequencing was carried out using PBMCs or a T cell subset sorted from them (not recorded which). The DNA for the CDR3 is TGTGCCAGCAGGTACGACTATTCAGCGTCAGAAGGAGGCTACACCTTC. Residues: CASRYDYSASEGGYTF.